This entry lists 10 T cell receptor beta chains sequenced from one sample in a study of memory CD4+ T cells and cytomegalovirus serostatus. Single viable CD3+CD4+CD8-CD45RO+ cells were sorted as the memory CD4+ T cells. Generated by immunoSEQ multiplex PCR, the TCRdb table keeps only in-frame clones and is missing some. Of about 64,000 clones in the sample, roughly three quarters were seen once. The sequencing sample was made of memory CD4+ T cells from blood. The receptors shown here come from an adult in good health and CMV-seronegative.

J is TRBJ2-7 and V is TRBV18; perhaps TRBD2 as D (6 bases). The germline V gene has CDR1 KGHSH and CDR2 LQKENI. There are 14 residues in the CDR3. The V and J ends lost 3 bases and 0 bases respectively, with 9 bases between them. CDR3 nucleotides: TGTGCCAGCTCACCGGGGAGGAGCTCCTACGAGCAGTACTTC. Translated, it gives CASSPGRSSYEQYF.

The chain employs TRBV5-1 and TRBJ1-1; D is perhaps TRBD1 (5 bases). This CDR3 has 15 residues. Trimming cost V 1 base and J 0 bases, with 10 bases left between them. From germline, CDR1 is SGHRS and CDR2 YFSETQ. The CDR3 DNA reads as TGCGCCAGCAGCTTGACCGGGACCGTGAACACTGAAGCTTTCTTT. Amino acids: CASSLTGTVNTEAFF.

The chain has TRBV6-1 and TRBJ1-1, with 8 bases matching TRBD1. The CDR3 runs 14 residues. Germline-derived CDR1 and CDR2 are MNHNS and SASEGT. The V and J ends lost 8 bases and 3 bases, in that order; junction bases with no gene match: 8. The CDR3 region is CASGYTGGDTEAFF. In DNA, the CDR3 is TGTGCCAGCGGATACACAGGGGGGGACACTGAAGCTTTCTTT.

This rearrangement joins TRBV29-1 to TRBJ2-5; D unclear. The germline V and J ends were trimmed by 3 bases and 2 bases, with 10 bases remaining between them. The CDR3 has 13 residues. The germline V gene encodes CDR1 SQVTM and CDR2 ANQGSEA. CDR3 in amino acids: CSVDRPDQETQYF. In nucleotides, the CDR3 is TGCAGCGTTGATCGACCAGATCAAGAGACCCAGTACTTC.

This clone was seen a single time. This rearrangement joins TRBV7-8 to TRBJ2-1; D gene ambiguous. Trimming shortened V by 2 bases and J by 7 bases, and 3 bases separated the two germline ends. The germline CDR1 and CDR2 sequences are SGHVS and FQNEAQ. The CDR3 loop spans 11 amino acids. The CDR3 spells CASSLINEQFF. As DNA, the CDR3 is TGTGCCAGCAGCTTAATAAATGAGCAGTTCTTC.

This CDR3 is CASSPGTSGSIGDTQYF. CDR3 DNA sequence: TGTGCCAGCTCACCGGGGACTAGCGGGAGTATCGGTGATACGCAGTATTTT. V usage is TRBV18 and J usage is TRBJ2-3; the match to TRBD2 covers 14 bases. Trimming took 3 bases from V and 6 from J; bases not matched to a gene: 8. Per germline, CDR1 KGHSH and CDR2 LQKENI. This CDR3 is built from 17 residues.

This clone was counted once. CDR3: CASSYGKERPQHF. The CDR3 coding sequence is TGTGCCAGCAGTTACGGTAAGGAGCGGCCCCAGCATTTT. The V gene is TRBV6-5, the J gene TRBJ1-5; D remains unclear. V was pared by 2 bases and J by 9 bases, with 11 bases between. The CDR3 is 13 residues long. Germline CDR1 reads MNHEY; CDR2 reads SVGAGI.

In this sample, this clone turned up a few times. The CDR3 nucleotides are TGTGCCAGCAGCCCCACCCTAGGGGCTGAAGCTTTCTTT. Translation gives CASSPTLGAEAFF. The chain has TRBV11-1 and TRBJ1-1, with D maybe TRBD1 (5 bases). The CDR3 extends over 13 amino acids. Trimming cost V 5 bases and J 6 bases, with 13 bases left between them. Germline V CDR1 and CDR2: SGHAT, FQDESV (reference sequence).

The V call is TRBV7-2, the J call TRBJ2-5; D unclear. CDR1 and CDR2 (germline): SGHTA, FQGNSA. This CDR3 is built from 14 residues. With 0 bases removed from V and 9 bases from J, the gap between germline ends came to 14 bases. The DNA for the CDR3 is TGTGCCAGCAGCTTAGCAGGCTTCGATGGGGCCCAGTACTTC. It specifies CASSLAGFDGAQYF.

The chain uses TRBV29-1 and TRBJ1-1; D unresolved. The CDR3 sequence is 12 residues long. CDR1 is SQVTM and CDR2 is ANQGSEA in the germline V gene. Trimming removed 0 bases at V and 1 base at J, with 3 bases between. CDR3 loop: CSVEDTNTEAFF. CDR3 sequence (DNA): TGCAGCGTTGAAGACACGAACACTGAAGCTTTCTTT.